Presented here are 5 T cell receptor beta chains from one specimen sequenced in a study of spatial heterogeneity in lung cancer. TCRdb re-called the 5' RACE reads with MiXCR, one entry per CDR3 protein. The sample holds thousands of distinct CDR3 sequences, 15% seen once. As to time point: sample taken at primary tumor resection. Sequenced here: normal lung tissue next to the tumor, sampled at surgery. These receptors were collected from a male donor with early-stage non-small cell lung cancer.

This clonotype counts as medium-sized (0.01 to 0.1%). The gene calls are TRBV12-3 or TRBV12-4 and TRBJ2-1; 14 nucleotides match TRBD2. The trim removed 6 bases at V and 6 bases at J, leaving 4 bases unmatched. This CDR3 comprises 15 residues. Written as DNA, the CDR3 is TGTGCCAGCAGAAAGACTAGCGGGAGGGTCAATGAGCAGTTCTTC. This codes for CASRKTSGRVNEQFF.

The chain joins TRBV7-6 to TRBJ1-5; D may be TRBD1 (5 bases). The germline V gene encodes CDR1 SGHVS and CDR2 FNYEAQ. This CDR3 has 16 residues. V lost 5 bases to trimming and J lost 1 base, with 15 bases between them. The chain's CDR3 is CASSLSAGTSNQPQHF. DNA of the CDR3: TGTGCCAGCAGCCTGAGCGCAGGGACGAGCAATCAGCCCCAGCATTTT.

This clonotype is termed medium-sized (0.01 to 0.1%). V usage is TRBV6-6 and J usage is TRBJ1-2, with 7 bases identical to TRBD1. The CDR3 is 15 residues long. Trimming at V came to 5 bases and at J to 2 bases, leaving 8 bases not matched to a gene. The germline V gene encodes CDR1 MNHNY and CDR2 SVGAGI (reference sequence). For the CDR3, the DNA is TGTGCCAGCAGTGGAGCGGGGACAGTCAACTATGGCTACACCTTC. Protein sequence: CASSGAGTVNYGYTF.

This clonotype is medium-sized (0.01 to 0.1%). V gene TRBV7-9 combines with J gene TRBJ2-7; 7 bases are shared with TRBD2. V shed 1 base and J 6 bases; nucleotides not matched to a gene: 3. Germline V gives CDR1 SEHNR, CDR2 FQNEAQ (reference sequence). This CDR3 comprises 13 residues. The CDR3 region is CASSLGPGGEQYF. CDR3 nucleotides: TGTGCCAGCAGCTTAGGACCGGGGGGCGAGCAGTACTTC.

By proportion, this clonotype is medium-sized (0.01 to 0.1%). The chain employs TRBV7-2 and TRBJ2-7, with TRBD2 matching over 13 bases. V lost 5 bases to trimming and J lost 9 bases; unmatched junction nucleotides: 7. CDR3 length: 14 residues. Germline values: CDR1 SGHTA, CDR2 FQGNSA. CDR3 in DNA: TGTGCCAGCAGCCCGCGGACTAGCGGGAGTAGGCAGTACTTC. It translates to CASSPRTSGSRQYF. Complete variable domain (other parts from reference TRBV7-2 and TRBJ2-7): GAGVSQSPSNKVTEKGKDVELRCDPISGHTALYWYRQSLGQGLEFLIYFQGNSAPDKSGLPSDRFSAERTGGSVSTLTIQRTQQEDSAVYLCASSPRTSGSRQYFGPGTRLTVT.